This T cell receptor beta chain is from a study of blood T cell repertoires in COVID-19. The CDR3 is 14 amino acids. Unmatched junction bases numbered 3, after V lost 8 bases and J lost 0 bases. Germline lookup yields CDR1 LNHDA and CDR2 SQIVND (reference sequence). The table came from immunoSEQ multiplex PCR; TCRdb's copy has only in-frame clones and leaves some out. The sample holds some 55,000 clones; around nine tenths are singletons and the top ten take 7.5% to 10%. Material: peripheral blood. The sequence was collected from a woman aged 40 to 55 with active COVID-19. The rearrangement joins TRBV19 to TRBJ2-3; 9 nucleotides match TRBD1. DNA for the CDR3: TGTGCCAGTGGAGACAGGGGGAGCACAGATACGCAGTATTTT. This gives the protein CASGDRGSTDTQYF. The full variable domain, with the rest looked up from reference TRBV19 and TRBJ2-3, is DGGITQSPKYLFRKEGQNVTLSCEQNLNHDAMYWYRQDPGQGLRLIYYSQIVNDFQKGDIAEGYSVSREKKESFPLTVTSAQKNPTAFYLCASGDRGSTDTQYFGPGTRLTVL.